This T cell receptor (beta chain) was found in a study of blood T cell repertoires in COVID-19. Whole-study context: Samples representing acute and convalescent COVID-19 were sourced from the United States, Italy and Spain.

Trimming removed 6 bases at V and 6 bases at J, with 11 bases between. The CDR3 totals 13 residues. The V gene's germline CDR1 is LNHDA and CDR2 SQIVND (reference sequence). Clones were sequenced by immunoSEQ multiplex PCR, and TCRdb holds only the in-frame ones, with some missing. Of around 300,000 clones listed, about 85% are singletons. Sequenced sample: peripheral blood. V gene TRBV19 combines with J gene TRBJ2-2; no clear D gene. The clonotype originates from a human donor in a cohort sampled during active COVID-19. DNA of the CDR3: TGTGCCAGTAGCCGTCTTTCAGCCGGGGAGCTGTTTTTT. Protein sequence: CASSRLSAGELFF.